The clone carrying this TCR beta chain was counted a few times. No antigen is known for it. These data are taken from a study of persistence of HIV-infected CD4 T cells. Study-wide context: Up to about 180 mL blood was drawn at multiple time points; a couple of donors had single-time leukapheresis.

Trimming took 2 bases from V and 6 from J; bases not matched to a gene: 10. Germline V lookup: CDR1 SGHTA, CDR2 FQGNSA. This CDR3 has 17 residues. Study-level findings and limits: TCR oligoclonality correlated with proviral oligoclonality in the same sorted populations.

Sequencing used immunoSEQ version 4 in survey mode. Each sample used up to 1 ug genomic DNA diluted to 8.5 to 10 ng/uL. Data came from immunoSEQ multiplex PCR; TCRdb stores just in-frame clones and leaves some out. The sample lists about 20,000 clones; around 82% were seen once. The stimulus was lysate of CMV-infected fibroblasts, roughly 9.2 ug/mL. CD4+ T cells upregulating both CD40 ligand and CD69 were sorted as responding cells. Anti-CD28/CD49d costimulation, CD40-blocking antibody and enfuvirtide were given to CD8-depleted PBMCs for 18 hours. This receptor was identified in an adult man with HIV who was CMV-seropositive. The source was CD4+ T cells sorted from PBMCs after approximately 19-hour stimulation, collected from a patient who received antiretroviral therapy. The chain recombines TRBV7-2 with TRBJ1-6; 7 nucleotides agree with TRBD1. This chain's CDR3 is CASSLSHRGQPNSPLHF. CDR3 in DNA: TGTGCCAGCAGCTTAAGCCACAGGGGACAGCCTAATTCACCCCTCCACTTT.